This T cell receptor (beta chain) was recorded in a study of T cells in Graves' hyperthyroidism and ophthalmopathy (dated by TCRdb to about 2019). Concerning the study at large: Peripheral blood was collected at initial diagnosis, before any treatment. To identify TCR V-J signatures that set the groups apart, the researchers used a discovery cohort of about a hundred patients, made up of 43 with Graves' ophthalmopathy and 57 with stable Graves' hyperthyroidism. Prospective prediction of ophthalmopathy was tested in an independent validation cohort consisting of fewer than 20 hyperthyroidism patients and some 16 patients who later progressed to ophthalmopathy. The roughly 100 discovery patients were randomly split 7:3 into training and test sets. In addition, the study compared T-cell repertoires in thyroid tissue and in blood from six Graves' hyperthyroidism patients. After sampling, hyperthyroidism patients received methimazole starting at 30 mg daily, and ophthalmopathy patients received high-dose intravenous methylprednisolone. According to the paper, TCR Vbeta CDR3 sequencing was carried out on some 130 peripheral blood samples, which came from some 41 ophthalmopathy, about 75 hyperthyroidism and about 17 progressor patients. Overall study results and their limits: In validation, progression to ophthalmopathy was predicted by the model with around 70% sensitivity and 72% to 85% specificity, a median of around 6.5 months before onset. A 13 V-J signature model separated ophthalmopathy from stable hyperthyroidism, with around 90% sensitivity and roughly 81% specificity in cross-validation and 80%/75% in testing. Sample size was not statistically predetermined, and blinding of investigators to group allocation was not performed. Most expanded thyroid clonotypes (frequency above 0.001) were also found in blood, which suggests that blood repertoires may mirror thyroid immune responses.

The germline ends are 17 bases apart after V is trimmed by 6 bases and J by 2 bases. Per the germline V gene (reference sequence), DFQATT is the CDR1 and SNEGSKA is the CDR2. The CDR3 sequence holds 15 residues, the cysteine and phenylalanine included. The read is trimmed to its CDR3 DNA, 45 bases read in frame from base 1. Graves' hyperthyroidism was defined as stable when no progression to ophthalmopathy occurred over 18 months of follow-up. The hyperthyroidism patients were between 18 and 65 years old and newly diagnosed, with a disease duration of less than 2 months. Patients with uncontrolled infections, other autoimmune diseases, pregnancy or lactation were excluded. Clinical symptoms, serum thyroxine and TRAb, thyroid ultrasound, and orbital computed tomography formed the basis for the diagnoses. PBMCs were separated from roughly 10 ml of fresh peripheral blood using Ficoll-Paque density gradient centrifugation. Total RNA was extracted using Trizol reagent, and RNA quality was assessed on an Agilent 2100 Bioanalyzer.

Amplification of TCR beta CDR3 regions was carried out from RNA transcripts. The first round of RT-PCR for the TCR CDR3 was performed with the HTBI primer set and the Qiagen OneStep RT-PCR kit. Libraries were constructed in a second round of multiplex PCR, after which size selection and purification were performed. The libraries were sequenced on an Illumina HiSeq2000 using paired-end 100 bp reads. Concerning the study's data processing: SOAPnuke was used to process the raw data, removing reads that contained adapters or uncalled bases, had a mean Phred below 15, or lacked an exact match to the constant primer or identifier. High-quality paired reads were merged with COPE v1.2.5, and unique nucleotide sequences were defined as clonotypes. MiTCR v1.1 was used to align clonotypes to the IMGT TRBV, TRBD and TRBJ reference segments. The analysis was restricted to V-J combinations with a frequency above 0.0001, which together covered just over 98% of the repertoires. The TCS score was defined as F50 (clonal expansion) divided by E x V (chaos), with BLOSUM62-based TCRdist calculated between CDR3 peptides within each V-J. Welch's t-statistics and random forest reduced roughly 540 V-J features to 10 to 15, which were used in a naive Bayes classifier (R e1071). The public reads were run again by TCRdb, first through fastp at Q25 and then through MiXCR, and only productive beta chains were kept. Entries that share a CDR3 protein sequence are merged under the most common genes and DNA. What appears here as the V and J calls and clone size reflects TCRdb's work, not the paper's. In this sample the table shows fewer than 250,000 distinct CDR3 sequences, about a sixth of which occur a single time. The ten largest account for approximately 46% of the sample.

Turning to this clonotype: Its antigen is not yet known. Base qualities are not recorded, but no much larger clone differs from it by a single base.

The sequencing sample was made of blood. The clonotype was recovered from a man aged 50 to 60 with Graves' hyperthyroidism. Recombination connected TRBV20-1 to TRBJ2-4; too little of a D gene remains to name it. The CDR3 sequence is CSALDPSVPKNIQYF. The nucleotide sequence is given as TGCAGTGCCCTTGACCCTTCGGTGCCCAAAAACATTCAGTACTTC.